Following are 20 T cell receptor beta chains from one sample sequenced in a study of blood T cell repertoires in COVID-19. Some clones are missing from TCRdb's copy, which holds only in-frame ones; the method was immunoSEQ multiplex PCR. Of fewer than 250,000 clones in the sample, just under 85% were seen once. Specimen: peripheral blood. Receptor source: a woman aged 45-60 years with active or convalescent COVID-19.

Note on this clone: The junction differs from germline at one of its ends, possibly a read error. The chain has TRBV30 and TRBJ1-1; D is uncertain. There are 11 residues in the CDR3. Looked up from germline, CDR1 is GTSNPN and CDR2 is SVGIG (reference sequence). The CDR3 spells CASAGNPEAFF. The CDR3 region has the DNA TGTGCCTCTGCGGGGAACCCTGAAGCTTTCTTT. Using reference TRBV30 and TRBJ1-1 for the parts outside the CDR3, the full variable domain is SQTIHQWPATLVQPVGSPLSLECTVEGTSNPNLYWYRQAAGRGLQLLFYSVGIGQISSEVPQNLSASRPQDRQFILSSKKLLLSDSGFYLCASAGNPEAFFGQGTRLTVV.

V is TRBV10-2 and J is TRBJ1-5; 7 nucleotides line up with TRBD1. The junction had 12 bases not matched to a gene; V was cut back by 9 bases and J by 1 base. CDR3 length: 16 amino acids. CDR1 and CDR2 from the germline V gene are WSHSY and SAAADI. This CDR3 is CASQDRATSSNQPQHF. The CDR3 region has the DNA TGCGCCAGTCAAGACAGGGCCACTTCCAGCAATCAGCCCCAGCATTTT.

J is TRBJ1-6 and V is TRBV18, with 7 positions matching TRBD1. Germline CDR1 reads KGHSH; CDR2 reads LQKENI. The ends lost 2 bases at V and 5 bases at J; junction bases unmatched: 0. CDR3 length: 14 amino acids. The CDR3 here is CASSPGTDNSPLHF. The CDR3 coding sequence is TGTGCCAGCTCACCAGGGACAGATAATTCACCCCTCCACTTT.

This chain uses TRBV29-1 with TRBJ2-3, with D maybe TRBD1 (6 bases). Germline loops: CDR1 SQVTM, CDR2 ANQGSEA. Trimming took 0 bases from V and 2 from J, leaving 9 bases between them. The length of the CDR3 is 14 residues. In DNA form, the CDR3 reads TGCAGCGTTGAAGACAGGGGTCCCACAGATACGCAGTATTTT. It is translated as CSVEDRGPTDTQYF.

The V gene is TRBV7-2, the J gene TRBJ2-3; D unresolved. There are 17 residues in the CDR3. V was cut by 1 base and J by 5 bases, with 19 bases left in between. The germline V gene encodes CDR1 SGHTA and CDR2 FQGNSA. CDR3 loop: CASSLVPRAPRLDTQYF. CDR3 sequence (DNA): TGTGCCAGCAGCTTAGTACCACGTGCTCCCCGGTTAGATACGCAGTATTTT.

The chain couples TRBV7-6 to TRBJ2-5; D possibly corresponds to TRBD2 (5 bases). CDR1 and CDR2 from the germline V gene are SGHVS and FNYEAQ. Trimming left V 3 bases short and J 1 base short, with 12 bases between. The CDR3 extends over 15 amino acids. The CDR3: CASSFRRTVQETQYF. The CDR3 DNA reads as TGTGCCAGCAGCTTTCGGAGGACGGTCCAAGAGACCCAGTACTTC.

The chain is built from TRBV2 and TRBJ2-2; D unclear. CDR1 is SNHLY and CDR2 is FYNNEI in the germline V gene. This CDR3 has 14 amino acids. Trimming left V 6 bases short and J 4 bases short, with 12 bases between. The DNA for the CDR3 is TGTGCCAGCAGGCAGGTCGAAGGCACCGGGGAGCTGTTTTTT. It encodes CASRQVEGTGELFF.

The CDR3 sequence is CASSLVLAGGTGELFF. In DNA, the CDR3 is TGTGCCAGCAGCTTGGTGTTAGCGGGAGGGACCGGGGAGCTGTTTTTT. This chain links TRBV5-6 with TRBJ2-2, with 11 bases matching TRBD2. Germline CDR1 is SGHDT and CDR2 is YYEEEE. V shed 0 bases and J 5 bases; nucleotides not matched to a gene: 3. The CDR3 loop spans 16 amino acids.

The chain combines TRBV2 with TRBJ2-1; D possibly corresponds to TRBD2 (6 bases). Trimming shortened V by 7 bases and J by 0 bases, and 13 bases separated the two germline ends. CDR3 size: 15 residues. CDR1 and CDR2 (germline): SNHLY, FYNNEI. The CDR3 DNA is TGTGCCAGCACGAAGGGGAGGAGCTCCTACAATGAGCAGTTCTTC. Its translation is CASTKGRSSYNEQFF.

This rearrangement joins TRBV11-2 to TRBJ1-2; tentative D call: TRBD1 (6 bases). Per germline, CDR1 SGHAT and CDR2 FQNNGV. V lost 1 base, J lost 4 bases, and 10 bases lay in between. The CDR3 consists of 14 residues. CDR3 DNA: TGTGCCAGCAGCTTAGTCAGAGGGGGCTATGGCTACACCTTC. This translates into CASSLVRGGYGYTF.

The CDR3 DNA is TGTGCCAGCAGCCCGGGACAGGCCCATGGGGGCTACACCTTC. This encodes CASSPGQAHGGYTF. The chain carries TRBV6-6 and TRBJ1-2; 8 nucleotides line up with TRBD1. CDR1 and CDR2 from the germline V gene are MNHNY and SVGAGI (reference sequence). V shed 6 bases, J shed 8 bases, and the junction held 11 bases outside the gene matches. CDR3 length: 14 residues.

This chain's CDR3 is CASSPGDLDNEQFF. CDR3 in DNA: TGTGCCAGCAGCCCAGGGGATCTGGACAATGAGCAGTTCTTC. J is TRBJ2-1 and V is TRBV11-3; tentative D call: TRBD1 (6 bases). The CDR3 runs to 14 residues. Trimming pared 5 bases from V and 5 bases from J, leaving 13 bases between. Germline CDR1 SGHNT, CDR2 YENEEA. The variable domain in full, with the rest retrieved from reference TRBV11-3 and TRBJ2-1, is EAGVVQSPRYKIIEKKQPVAFWCNPISGHNTLYWYLQNLGQGPELLIRYENEEAVDDSQLPKDRFSAERLKGVDSTLKIQPAELGDSAVYLCASSPGDLDNEQFFGPGTRLTVL.

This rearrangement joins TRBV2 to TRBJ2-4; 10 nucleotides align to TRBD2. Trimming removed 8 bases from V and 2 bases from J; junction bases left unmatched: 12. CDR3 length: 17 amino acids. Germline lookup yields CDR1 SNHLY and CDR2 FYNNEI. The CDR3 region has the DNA TGTGCCAGCGAGTCTAGCGGGAGCCTGGGGACCAAAAACATTCAGTACTTC. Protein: CASESSGSLGTKNIQYF. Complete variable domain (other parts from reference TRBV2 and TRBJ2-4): EPEVTQTPSHQVTQMGQEVILRCVPISNHLYFYWYRQILGQKVEFLVSFYNNEISEKSEIFDDQFSVERPDGSNFTLKIRSTKLEDSAMYFCASESSGSLGTKNIQYFGAGTRLSVL.

CDR3 loop: CASSEAVAGGTDTQYF. In DNA, the CDR3 is TGTGCCAGCAGTGAAGCGGTAGCGGGGGGCACAGATACGCAGTATTTT. The chain recombines TRBV6-1 with TRBJ2-3, with 9 bases identical to TRBD2. The CDR3 runs 16 residues. Germline V gene data show CDR1 as MNHNS and CDR2 as SASEGT. V trimming: 0 bases; J trimming: 1 base; junction bases outside the gene matches: 2.

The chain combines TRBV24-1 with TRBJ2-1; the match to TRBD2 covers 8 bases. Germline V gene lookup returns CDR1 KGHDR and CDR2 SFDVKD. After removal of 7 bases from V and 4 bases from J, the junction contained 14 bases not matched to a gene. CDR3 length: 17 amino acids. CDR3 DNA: TGTGCCACCAGCGCACCAGGGACACGGGGGGGGTACAATGAGCAGTTCTTC. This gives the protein CATSAPGTRGGYNEQFF.

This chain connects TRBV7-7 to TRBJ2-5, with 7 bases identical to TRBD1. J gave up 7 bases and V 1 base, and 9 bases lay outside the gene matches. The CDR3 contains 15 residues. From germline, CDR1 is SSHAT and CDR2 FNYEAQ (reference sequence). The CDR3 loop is CASSLDVGQLGTQYF. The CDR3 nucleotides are TGTGCCAGCAGCTTAGATGTGGGACAGCTGGGGACCCAGTACTTC.

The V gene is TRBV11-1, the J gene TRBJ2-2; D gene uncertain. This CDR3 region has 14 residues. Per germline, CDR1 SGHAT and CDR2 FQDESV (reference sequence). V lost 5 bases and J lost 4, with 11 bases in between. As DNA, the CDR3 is TGTGCCAGCAGCCTAGGTGGCTTCACCGGGGAGCTGTTTTTT. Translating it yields CASSLGGFTGELFF.

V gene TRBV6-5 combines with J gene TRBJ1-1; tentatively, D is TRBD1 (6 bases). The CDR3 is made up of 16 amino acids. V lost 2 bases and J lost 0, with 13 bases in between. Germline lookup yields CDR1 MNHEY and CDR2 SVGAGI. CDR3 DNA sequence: TGTGCCAGCAGTTACCGGTTCCAGGGGATGAACACTGAAGCTTTCTTT. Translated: CASSYRFQGMNTEAFF.

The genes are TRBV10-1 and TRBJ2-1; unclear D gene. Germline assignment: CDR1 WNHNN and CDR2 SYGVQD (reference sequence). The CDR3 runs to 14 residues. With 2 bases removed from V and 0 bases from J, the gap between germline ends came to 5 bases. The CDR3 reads CASSEGSSYNEQFF. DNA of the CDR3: TGCGCCAGCAGTGAGGGTAGCTCCTACAATGAGCAGTTCTTC.

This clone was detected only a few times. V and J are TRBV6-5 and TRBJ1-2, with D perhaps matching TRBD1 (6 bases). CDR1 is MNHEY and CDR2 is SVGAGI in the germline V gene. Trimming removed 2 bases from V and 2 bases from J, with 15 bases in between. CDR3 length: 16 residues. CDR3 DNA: TGTGCCAGCAGTTACGCCGGACAGCTTCCAAACTATGGCTACACCTTC. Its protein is CASSYAGQLPNYGYTF.